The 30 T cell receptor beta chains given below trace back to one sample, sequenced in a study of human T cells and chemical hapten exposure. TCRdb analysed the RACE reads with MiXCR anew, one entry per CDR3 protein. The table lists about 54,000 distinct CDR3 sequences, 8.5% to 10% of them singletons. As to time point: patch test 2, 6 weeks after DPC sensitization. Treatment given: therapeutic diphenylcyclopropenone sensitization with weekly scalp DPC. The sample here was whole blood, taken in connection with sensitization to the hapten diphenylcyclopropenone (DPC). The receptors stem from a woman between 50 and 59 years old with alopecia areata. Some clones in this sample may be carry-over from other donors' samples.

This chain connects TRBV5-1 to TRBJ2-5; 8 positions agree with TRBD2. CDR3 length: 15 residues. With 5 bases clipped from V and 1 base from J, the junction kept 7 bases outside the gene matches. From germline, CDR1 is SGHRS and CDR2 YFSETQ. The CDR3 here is CASRIRGGSQETQYF. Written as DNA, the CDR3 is TGCGCCAGCAGAATACGGGGGGGCAGCCAAGAGACCCAGTACTTC.

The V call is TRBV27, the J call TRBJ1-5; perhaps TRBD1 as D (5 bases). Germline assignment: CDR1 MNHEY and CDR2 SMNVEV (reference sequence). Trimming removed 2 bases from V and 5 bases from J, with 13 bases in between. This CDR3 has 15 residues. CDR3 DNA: TGTGCCAGCAGTTTAGACGGGGGTACAGATCAGCCCCAGCATTTT. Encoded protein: CASSLDGGTDQPQHF.

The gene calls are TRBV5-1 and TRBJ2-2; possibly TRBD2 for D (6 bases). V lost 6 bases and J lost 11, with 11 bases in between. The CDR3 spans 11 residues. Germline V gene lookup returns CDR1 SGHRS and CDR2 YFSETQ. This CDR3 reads CASIAAGELFF. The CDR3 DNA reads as TGCGCCAGCATCGCTGCGGGAGAGCTGTTTTTT.

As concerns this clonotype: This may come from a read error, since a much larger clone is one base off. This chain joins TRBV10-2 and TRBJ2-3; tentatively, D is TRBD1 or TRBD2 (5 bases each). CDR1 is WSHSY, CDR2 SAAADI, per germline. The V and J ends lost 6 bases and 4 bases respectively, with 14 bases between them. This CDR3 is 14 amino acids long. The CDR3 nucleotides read TGCGCCAGCAGGAGGGGTTCGGACTCAGATACGCAGTATTTT. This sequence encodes CASRRGSDSDTQYF.

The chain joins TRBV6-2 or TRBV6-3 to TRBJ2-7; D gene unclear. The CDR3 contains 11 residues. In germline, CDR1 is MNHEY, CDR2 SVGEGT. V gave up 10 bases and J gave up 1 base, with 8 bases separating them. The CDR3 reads CATGVSYEQYF. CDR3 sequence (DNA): TGTGCCACCGGAGTTTCCTACGAGCAGTACTTC.

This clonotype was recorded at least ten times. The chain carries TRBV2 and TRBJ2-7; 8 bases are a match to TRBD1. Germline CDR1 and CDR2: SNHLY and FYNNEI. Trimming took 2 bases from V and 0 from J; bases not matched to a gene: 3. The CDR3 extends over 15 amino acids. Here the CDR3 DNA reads TGTGCCAGCAGTGAACAGGGACAGGCCTCCTACGAGCAGTACTTC. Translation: CASSEQGQASYEQYF.

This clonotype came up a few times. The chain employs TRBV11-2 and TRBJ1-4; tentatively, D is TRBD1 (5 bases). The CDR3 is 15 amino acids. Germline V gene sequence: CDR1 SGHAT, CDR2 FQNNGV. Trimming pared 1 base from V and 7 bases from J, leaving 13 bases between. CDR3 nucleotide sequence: TGTGCCAGCAGCTTAGTGGGCAGGGCGGTTGAAAAACTGTTTTTT. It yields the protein CASSLVGRAVEKLFF.

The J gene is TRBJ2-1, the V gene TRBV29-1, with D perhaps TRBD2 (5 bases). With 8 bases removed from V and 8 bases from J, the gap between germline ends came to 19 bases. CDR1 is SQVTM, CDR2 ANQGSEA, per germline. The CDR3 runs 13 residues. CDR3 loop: CSNTERSGDEQFF. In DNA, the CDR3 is TGCAGCAACACCGAGCGGTCTGGGGATGAGCAGTTCTTC.

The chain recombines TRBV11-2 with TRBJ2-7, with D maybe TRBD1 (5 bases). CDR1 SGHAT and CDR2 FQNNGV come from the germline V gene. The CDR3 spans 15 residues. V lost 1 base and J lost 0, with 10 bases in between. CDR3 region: CASSLGRVSSYEQYF. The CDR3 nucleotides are TGTGCCAGCAGCTTAGGCAGGGTGAGCTCCTACGAGCAGTACTTC.

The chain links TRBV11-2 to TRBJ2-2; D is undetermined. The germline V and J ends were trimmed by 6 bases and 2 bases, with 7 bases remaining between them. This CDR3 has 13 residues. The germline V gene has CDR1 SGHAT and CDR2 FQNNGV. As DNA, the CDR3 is TGTGCCAGCAGTGCATTAAACACCGGGGAGCTGTTTTTT. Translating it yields CASSALNTGELFF. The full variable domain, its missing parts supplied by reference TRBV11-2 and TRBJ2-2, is EAGVAQSPRYKIIEKRQSVAFWCNPISGHATLYWYQQILGQGPKLLIQFQNNGVVDDSQLPKDRFSAERLKGVDSTLKIQPAKLEDSAVYLCASSALNTGELFFGEGSRLTVL.

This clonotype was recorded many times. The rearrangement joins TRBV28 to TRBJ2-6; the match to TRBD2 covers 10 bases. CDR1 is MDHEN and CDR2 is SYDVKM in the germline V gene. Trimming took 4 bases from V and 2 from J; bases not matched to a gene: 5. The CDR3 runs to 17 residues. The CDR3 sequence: CASSSPSGSTGANVLTF. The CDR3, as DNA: TGTGCCAGCAGTTCCCCTAGCGGGAGTACTGGGGCCAACGTCCTGACTTTC.

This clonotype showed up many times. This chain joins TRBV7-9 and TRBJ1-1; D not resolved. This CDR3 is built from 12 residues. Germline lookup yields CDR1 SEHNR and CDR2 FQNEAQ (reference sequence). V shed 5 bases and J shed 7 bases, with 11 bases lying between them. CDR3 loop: CASSPSRVEAFF. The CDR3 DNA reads TGTGCCAGCAGCCCCAGCCGGGTTGAAGCTTTCTTT. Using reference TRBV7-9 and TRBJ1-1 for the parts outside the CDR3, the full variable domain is DTGVSQNPRHKITKRGQNVTFRCDPISEHNRLYWYRQTLGQGPEFLTYFQNEAQLEKSRLLSDRFSAERPKGSFSTLEIQRTEQGDSAMYLCASSPSRVEAFFGQGTRLTVV.

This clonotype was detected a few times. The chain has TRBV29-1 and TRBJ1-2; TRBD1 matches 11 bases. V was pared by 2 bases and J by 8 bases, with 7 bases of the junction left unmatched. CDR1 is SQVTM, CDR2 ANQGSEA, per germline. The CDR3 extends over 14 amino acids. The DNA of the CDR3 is TGCAGCGTTGAACCGGGACAGGGGGAAGGCGGCTACACCTTC. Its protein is CSVEPGQGEGGYTF.

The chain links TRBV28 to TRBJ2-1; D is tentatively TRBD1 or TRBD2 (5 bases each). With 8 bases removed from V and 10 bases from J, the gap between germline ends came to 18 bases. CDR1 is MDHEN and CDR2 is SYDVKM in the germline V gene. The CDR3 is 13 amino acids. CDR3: CASQMGVPGEQFF. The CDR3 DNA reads TGTGCCAGCCAGATGGGGGTTCCCGGGGAGCAGTTCTTC.

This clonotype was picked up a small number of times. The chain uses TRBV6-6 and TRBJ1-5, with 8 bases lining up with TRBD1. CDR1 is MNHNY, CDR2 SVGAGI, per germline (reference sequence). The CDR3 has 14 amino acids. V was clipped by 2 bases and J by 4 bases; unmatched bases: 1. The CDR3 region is CASSYGTGNQPQHF. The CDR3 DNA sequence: TGTGCCAGCAGTTACGGGACAGGTAATCAGCCCCAGCATTTT.

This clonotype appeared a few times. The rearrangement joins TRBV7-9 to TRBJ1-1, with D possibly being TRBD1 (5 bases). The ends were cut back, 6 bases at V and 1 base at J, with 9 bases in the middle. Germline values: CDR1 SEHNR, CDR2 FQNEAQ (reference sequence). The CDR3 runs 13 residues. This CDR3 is CASRYTGNTEAFF. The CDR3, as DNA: TGTGCCAGCAGGTACACAGGGAACACTGAAGCTTTCTTT. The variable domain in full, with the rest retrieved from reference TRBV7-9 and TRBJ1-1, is DTGVSQNPRHKITKRGQNVTFRCDPISEHNRLYWYRQTLGQGPEFLTYFQNEAQLEKSRLLSDRFSAERPKGSFSTLEIQRTEQGDSAMYLCASRYTGNTEAFFGQGTRLTVV.

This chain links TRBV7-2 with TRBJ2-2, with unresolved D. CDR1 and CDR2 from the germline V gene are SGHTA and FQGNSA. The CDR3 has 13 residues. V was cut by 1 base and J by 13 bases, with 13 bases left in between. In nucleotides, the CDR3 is TGTGCCAGCAGCTTAGTCCAATACCTGGGGCTGTTTTTT. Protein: CASSLVQYLGLFF.

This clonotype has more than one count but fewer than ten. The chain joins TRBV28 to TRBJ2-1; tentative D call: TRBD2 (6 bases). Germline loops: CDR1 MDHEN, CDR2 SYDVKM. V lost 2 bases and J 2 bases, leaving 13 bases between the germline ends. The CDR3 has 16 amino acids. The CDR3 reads CASSLRRERAYNEQFF. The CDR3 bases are TGTGCCAGCAGTTTACGCCGGGAGCGGGCCTACAATGAGCAGTTCTTC. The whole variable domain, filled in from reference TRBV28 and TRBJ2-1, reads DVKVTQSSRYLVKRTGEKVFLECVQDMDHENMFWYRQDPGLGLRLIYFSYDVKMKEKGDIPEGYSVSREKKERFSLILESASTNQTSMYLCASSLRRERAYNEQFFGPGTRLTVL.

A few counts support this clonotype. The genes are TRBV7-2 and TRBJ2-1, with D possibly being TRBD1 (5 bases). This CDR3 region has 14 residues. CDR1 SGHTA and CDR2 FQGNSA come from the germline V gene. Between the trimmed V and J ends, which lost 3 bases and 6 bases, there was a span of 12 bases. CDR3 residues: CASSFQGSGNEQFF. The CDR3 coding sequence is TGTGCCAGCAGCTTCCAGGGTTCGGGCAATGAGCAGTTCTTC. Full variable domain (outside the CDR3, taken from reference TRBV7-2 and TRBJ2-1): GAGVSQSPSNKVTEKGKDVELRCDPISGHTALYWYRQSLGQGLEFLIYFQGNSAPDKSGLPSDRFSAERTGGSVSTLTIQRTQQEDSAVYLCASSFQGSGNEQFFGPGTRLTVL.

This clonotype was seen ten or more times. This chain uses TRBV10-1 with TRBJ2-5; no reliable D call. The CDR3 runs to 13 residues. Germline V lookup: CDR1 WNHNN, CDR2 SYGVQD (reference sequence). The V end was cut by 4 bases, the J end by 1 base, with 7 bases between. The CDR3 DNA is TGCGCCAGCAGTGTAAGGCTCCAAGAGACCCAGTACTTC. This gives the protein CASSVRLQETQYF.

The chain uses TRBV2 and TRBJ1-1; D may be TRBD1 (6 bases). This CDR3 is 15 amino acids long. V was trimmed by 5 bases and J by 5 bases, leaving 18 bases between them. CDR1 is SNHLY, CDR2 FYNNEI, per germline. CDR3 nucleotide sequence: TGTGCCAGCAGTAATAACAGGGCTTCGGGGACTGAAGCTTTCTTT. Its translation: CASSNNRASGTEAFF. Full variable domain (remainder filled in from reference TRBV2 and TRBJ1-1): EPEVTQTPSHQVTQMGQEVILRCVPISNHLYFYWYRQILGQKVEFLVSFYNNEISEKSEIFDDQFSVERPDGSNFTLKIRSTKLEDSAMYFCASSNNRASGTEAFFGQGTRLTVV.

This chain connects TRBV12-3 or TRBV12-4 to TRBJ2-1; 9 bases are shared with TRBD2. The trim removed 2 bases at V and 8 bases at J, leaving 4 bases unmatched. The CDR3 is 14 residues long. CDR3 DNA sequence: TGTGCCAGCAGTTTAAGCGGGGGGAGGGATGAGCAGTTCTTC. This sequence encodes CASSLSGGRDEQFF.

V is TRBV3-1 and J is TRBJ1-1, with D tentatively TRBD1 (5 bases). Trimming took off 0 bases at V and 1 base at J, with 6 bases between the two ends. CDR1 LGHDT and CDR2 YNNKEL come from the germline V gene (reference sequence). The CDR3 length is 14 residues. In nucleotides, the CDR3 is TGTGCCAGCAGCCAAGAGGACACGAACACTGAAGCTTTCTTT. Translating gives CASSQEDTNTEAFF.

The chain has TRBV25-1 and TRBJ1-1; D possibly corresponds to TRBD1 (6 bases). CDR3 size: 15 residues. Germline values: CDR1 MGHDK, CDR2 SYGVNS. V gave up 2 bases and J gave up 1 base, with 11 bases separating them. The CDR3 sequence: CASSEGGQRNTEAFF. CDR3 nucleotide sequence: TGTGCCAGCAGTGAAGGTGGACAGCGGAACACTGAAGCTTTCTTT.

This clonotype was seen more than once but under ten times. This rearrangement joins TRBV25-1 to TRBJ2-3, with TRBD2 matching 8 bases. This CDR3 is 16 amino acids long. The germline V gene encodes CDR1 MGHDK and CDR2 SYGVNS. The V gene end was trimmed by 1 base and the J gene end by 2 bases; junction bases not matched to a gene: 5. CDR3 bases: TGTGCCAGCAGTGAATCAGCGGGGGTTATCACAGATACGCAGTATTTT. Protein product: CASSESAGVITDTQYF.

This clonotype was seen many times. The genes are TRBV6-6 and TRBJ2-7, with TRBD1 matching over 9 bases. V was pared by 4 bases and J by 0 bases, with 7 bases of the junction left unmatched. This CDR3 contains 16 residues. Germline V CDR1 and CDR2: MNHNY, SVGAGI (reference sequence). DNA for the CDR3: TGTGCCAGCAGTTCCCGGACAGGGGCGATCTCCTACGAGCAGTACTTC. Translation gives CASSSRTGAISYEQYF.

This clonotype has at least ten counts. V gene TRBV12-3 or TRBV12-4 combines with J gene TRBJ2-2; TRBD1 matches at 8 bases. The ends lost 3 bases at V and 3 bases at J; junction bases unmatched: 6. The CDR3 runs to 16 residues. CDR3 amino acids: CASSFSRGLDTGELFF. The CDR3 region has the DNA TGTGCCAGCAGTTTCTCCAGGGGGCTGGACACCGGGGAGCTGTTTTTT.

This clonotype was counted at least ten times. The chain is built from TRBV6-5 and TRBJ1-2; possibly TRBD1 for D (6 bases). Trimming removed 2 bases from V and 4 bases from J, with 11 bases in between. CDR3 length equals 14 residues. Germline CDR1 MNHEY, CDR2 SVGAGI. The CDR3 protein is CASSYNGGSYGYTF. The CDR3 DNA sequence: TGTGCCAGCAGTTACAACGGGGGCAGCTATGGCTACACCTTC.

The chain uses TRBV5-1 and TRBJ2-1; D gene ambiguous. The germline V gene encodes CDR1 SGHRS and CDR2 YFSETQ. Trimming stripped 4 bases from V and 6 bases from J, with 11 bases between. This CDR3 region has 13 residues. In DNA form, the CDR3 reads TGCGCCAGCAGCCCTACCCGACCCAATGAGCAGTTCTTC. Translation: CASSPTRPNEQFF.

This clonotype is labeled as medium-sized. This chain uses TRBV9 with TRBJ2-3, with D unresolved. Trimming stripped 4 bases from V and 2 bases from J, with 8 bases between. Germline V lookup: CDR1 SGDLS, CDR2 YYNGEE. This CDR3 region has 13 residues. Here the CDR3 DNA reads TGTGCCAGCAGCCTTGGGGTCACAGATACGCAGTATTTT. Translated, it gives CASSLGVTDTQYF.